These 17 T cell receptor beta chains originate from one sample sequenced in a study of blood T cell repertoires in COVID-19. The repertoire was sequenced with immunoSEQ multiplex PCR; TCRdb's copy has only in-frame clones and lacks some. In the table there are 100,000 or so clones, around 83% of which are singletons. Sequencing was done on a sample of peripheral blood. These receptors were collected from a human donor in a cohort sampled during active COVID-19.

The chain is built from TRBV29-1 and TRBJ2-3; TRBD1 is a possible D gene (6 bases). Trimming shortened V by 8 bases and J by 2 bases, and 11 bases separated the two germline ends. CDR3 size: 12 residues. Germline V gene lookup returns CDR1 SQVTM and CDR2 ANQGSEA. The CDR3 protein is CSSRTDTDTQYF. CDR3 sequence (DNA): TGCAGCTCTCGGACAGACACAGATACGCAGTATTTT.

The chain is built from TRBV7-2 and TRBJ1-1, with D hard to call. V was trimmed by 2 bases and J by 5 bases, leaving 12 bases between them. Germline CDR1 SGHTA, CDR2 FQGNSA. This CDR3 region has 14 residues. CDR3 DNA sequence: TGTGCCAGCAGCTTATACGGGATGGGGACTGAAGCTTTCTTT. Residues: CASSLYGMGTEAFF. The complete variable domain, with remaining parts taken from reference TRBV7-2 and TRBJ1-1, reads GAGVSQSPSNKVTEKGKDVELRCDPISGHTALYWYRQSLGQGLEFLIYFQGNSAPDKSGLPSDRFSAERTGGSVSTLTIQRTQQEDSAVYLCASSLYGMGTEAFFGQGTRLTVV.

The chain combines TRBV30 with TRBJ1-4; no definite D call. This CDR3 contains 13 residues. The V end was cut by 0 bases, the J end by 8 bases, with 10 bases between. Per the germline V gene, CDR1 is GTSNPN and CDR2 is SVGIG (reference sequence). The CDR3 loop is CAWSVQVREKLFF. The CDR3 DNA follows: TGTGCCTGGAGTGTTCAGGTCCGGGAAAAACTGTTTTTT.

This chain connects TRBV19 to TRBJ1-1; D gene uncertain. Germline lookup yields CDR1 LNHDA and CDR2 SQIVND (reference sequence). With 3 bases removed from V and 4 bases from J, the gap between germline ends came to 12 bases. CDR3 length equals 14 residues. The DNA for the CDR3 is TGTGCCAGTAGTATCGGGTTCTCAAGCACTGAAGCTTTCTTT. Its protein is CASSIGFSSTEAFF.

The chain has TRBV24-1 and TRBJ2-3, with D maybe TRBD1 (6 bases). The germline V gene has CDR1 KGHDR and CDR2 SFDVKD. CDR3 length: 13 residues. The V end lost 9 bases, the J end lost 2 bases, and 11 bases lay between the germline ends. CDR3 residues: CATGQSYTDTQYF. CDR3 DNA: TGTGCCACCGGACAGAGCTACACAGATACGCAGTATTTT.

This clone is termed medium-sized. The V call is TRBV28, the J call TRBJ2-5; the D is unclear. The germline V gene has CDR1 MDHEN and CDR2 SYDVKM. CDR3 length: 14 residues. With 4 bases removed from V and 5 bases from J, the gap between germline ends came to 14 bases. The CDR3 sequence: CASSSPVVGETQYF. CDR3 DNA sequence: TGTGCCAGCAGTTCTCCCGTAGTGGGCGAGACCCAGTACTTC.

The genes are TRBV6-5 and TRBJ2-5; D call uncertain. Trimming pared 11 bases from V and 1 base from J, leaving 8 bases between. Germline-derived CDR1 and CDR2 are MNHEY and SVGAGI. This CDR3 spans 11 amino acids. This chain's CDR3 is CAPRFQETQYF. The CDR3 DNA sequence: TGTGCCCCGCGCTTCCAAGAGACCCAGTACTTC.

The CDR3 region has the DNA TGCGCCAGCAGCTTGATCCTTCCAGGGGACCAAGAGACCCAGTACTTC. Its protein product is CASSLILPGDQETQYF. The chain links TRBV5-1 to TRBJ2-5; maybe TRBD1 (6 bases). With 1 base removed from V and 0 bases from J, the gap between germline ends came to 13 bases. Germline V CDR1 and CDR2: SGHRS, YFSETQ. The CDR3 loop spans 16 amino acids.

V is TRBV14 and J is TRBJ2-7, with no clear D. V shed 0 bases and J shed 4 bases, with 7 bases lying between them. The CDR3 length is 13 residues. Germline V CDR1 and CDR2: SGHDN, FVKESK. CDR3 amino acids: CASSQDRMYEQYF. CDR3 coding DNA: TGTGCCAGCAGCCAAGACAGGATGTACGAGCAGTACTTC.

CDR3 region: CASSQGSFAEGQDYGYTF. DNA for the CDR3: TGCGCCAGCAGCCAAGGCTCTTTCGCGGAGGGGCAGGACTATGGCTACACCTTC. The rearrangement uses TRBV4-3 and TRBJ1-2; the D gene is possibly TRBD1 (5 bases). Germline V gene lookup returns CDR1 LGHNA and CDR2 YSLEER. Trimming pared 1 base from V and 3 bases from J, leaving 21 bases between. The CDR3 contains 18 residues.

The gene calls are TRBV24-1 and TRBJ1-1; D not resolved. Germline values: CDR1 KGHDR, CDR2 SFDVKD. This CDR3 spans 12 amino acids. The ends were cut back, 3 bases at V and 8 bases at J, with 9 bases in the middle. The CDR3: CATSDPGLEAFF. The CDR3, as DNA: TGTGCCACCAGTGATCCTGGACTGGAAGCTTTCTTT.

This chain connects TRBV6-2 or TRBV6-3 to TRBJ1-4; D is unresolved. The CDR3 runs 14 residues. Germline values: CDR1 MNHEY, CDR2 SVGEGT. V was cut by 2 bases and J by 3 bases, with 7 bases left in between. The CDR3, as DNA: TGTGCCAGCAGTTACGGAGGTTCTAATGAAAAACTGTTTTTT. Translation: CASSYGGSNEKLFF.

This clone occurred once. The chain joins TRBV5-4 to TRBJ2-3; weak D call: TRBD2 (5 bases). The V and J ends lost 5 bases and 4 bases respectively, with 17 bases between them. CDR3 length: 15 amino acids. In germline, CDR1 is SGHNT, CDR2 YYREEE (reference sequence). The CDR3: CASRGDPAGPDTQYF. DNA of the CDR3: TGTGCCAGCAGGGGAGACCCAGCTGGCCCAGATACGCAGTATTTT. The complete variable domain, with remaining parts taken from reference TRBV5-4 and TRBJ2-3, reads ETGVTQSPTHLIKTRGQQVTLRCSSQSGHNTVSWYQQALGQGPQFIFQYYREEENGRGNFPPRFSGLQFPNYSSELNVNALELDDSALYLCASRGDPAGPDTQYFGPGTRLTVL.

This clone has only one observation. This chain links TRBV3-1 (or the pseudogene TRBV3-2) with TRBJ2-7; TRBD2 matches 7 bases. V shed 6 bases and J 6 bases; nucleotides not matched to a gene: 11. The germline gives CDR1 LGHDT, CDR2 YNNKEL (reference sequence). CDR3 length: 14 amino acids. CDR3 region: CASRSSGRAAEQYF. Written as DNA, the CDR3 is TGTGCCAGCAGGTCAAGTGGGAGGGCCGCCGAGCAGTACTTC.

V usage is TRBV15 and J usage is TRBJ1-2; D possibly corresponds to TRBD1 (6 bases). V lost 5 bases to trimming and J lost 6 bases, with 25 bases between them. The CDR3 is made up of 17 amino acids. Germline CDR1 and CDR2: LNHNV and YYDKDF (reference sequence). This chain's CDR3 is CATSPRGALVGADGYTF. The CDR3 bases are TGTGCCACCAGCCCTCGGGGGGCACTCGTAGGGGCAGATGGCTACACCTTC.

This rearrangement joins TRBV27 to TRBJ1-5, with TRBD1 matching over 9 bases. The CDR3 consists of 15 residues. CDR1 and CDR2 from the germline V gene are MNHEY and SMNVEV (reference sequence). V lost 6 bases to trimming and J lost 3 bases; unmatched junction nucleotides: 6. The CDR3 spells CASSWGQGVNQPQHF. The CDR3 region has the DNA TGTGCCAGCAGCTGGGGACAGGGTGTCAATCAGCCCCAGCATTTT.

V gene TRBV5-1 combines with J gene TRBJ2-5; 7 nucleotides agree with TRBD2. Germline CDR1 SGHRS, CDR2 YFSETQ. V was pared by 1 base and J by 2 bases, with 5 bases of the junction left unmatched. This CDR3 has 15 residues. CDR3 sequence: CASSLFLADQETQYF. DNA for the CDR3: TGCGCCAGCAGCTTGTTTCTAGCGGATCAAGAGACCCAGTACTTC.